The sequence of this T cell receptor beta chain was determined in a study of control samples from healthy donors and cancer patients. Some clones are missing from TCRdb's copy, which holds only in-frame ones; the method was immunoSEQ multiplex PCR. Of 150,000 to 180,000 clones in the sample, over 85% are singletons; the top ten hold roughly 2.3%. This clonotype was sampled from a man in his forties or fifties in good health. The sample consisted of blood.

As DNA, the CDR3 is TGTGCCAGCAGTTTCCAGGGTGGAGCCAAAAACATTCAGTACTTC. Its protein is CASSFQGGAKNIQYF. The genes are TRBV28 and TRBJ2-4; the D gene is possibly TRBD1 (5 bases). The CDR3 length is 15 residues. The V gene lost 3 bases and the J gene lost 0 bases, with 9 bases spanning the gap. Germline assignment: CDR1 MDHEN and CDR2 SYDVKM.